The clone carrying this TCR beta chain was picked up many times. The record originates from a study of kidney transplant recipient with SARS-CoV-2 infection. The CDR3 is 18 amino acids. Using its own MiXCR run on the reads, TCRdb lists one record per CDR3 protein. The repertoire holds 200,000 to 300,000 distinct CDR3 sequences, with 25% to 35% as singletons. This TCR came from a male patient aged 25-45 years who had COVID-19 and was a kidney transplant recipient. Part of the T cells may come from the graft donor. This sample comprised a blood sample, obtained at baseline and on day 111 from a kidney transplant recipient. V usage is TRBV1 and J usage is TRBJ2-6. TRBV1 is described as a pseudogene. DNA for the CDR3: TGCACCAGCAGCGTACGAGTTTGTGCACAAAGTCGGGCCAACGTCCTGACTTTC. It is translated as CTSSVRVCAQSRANVLTF.